This T cell receptor (beta chain) originates from a study of cytomegalovirus exposure and HLA in healthy donors. This CDR3 has 14 amino acids. V was clipped by 5 bases and J by 5 bases, with 15 bases between them. From germline, CDR1 is MNHNS and CDR2 SASEGT. The PCR was carried out with 60 Vbeta primers and 13 Jbeta primers. Clones were sequenced by immunoSEQ multiplex PCR, and TCRdb holds only the in-frame ones, with some missing. The repertoire holds roughly 180,000 clones, with roughly 80% as singletons. The sample was PBMCs. This TCR derives from a woman aged 18-30 years in good health and CMV-seronegative. The chain carries TRBV6-1 and TRBJ2-5; TRBD2 might be the D (5 bases). CDR3 loop: CASSPPPSGETQYF. The CDR3 DNA sequence: TGTGCCAGCAGTCCCCCCCCGTCGGGGGAGACCCAGTACTTC.